Here is one T cell receptor (beta chain) with its context. These data belong to a study of human T cells and chemical hapten exposure. Study in general: It was small differences in pooled library volume that mainly caused per-sample TCR yields to vary.

Time point here: pre-sensitization, week 0. Indicated treatment: therapeutic diphenylcyclopropenone sensitization with weekly scalp DPC. CDR1 MNHEY and CDR2 SVGEGT come from the germline V gene. CDR3 length equals 11 residues. V lost 6 bases, J lost 8 bases, and 8 bases lay in between. TCRdb re-analysed the RACE reads in MiXCR, keeping a single row per CDR3 protein. This table has more than 250,000 distinct CDR3 sequences, approximately 8.6% appearing once. The sequence was collected from a woman in her 40s with alopecia areata. Some clones in this sample may be carry-over from other donors' samples. The rearrangement uses TRBV6-2 or TRBV6-3 and TRBJ2-1; D gene ambiguous. This specimen was whole blood, taken in connection with sensitization to the hapten diphenylcyclopropenone (DPC). DNA of the CDR3: TGTGCCAGCAGCCCGTTATATGAGCAGTTCTTC. It yields the protein CASSPLYEQFF.